These 32 T cell receptor beta chains share one sample of origin, sequenced in a study of T-cell reconstitution after alpha-beta-depleted transplantation in children. For TCRbeta, the library was prepared with unique molecular identifiers. TCRdb independently ran MiXCR on the PCR reads; one entry per CDR3 protein. Of a few hundred thousand distinct CDR3 sequences listed, over 10% are singletons. The source was PBMCs, mostly from graft donor cells, collected 360 days after TCRalphabeta/CD19-depleted stem cell transplant. The receptor source for this set is a male patient younger than 18 who had a stem cell transplant for acute myeloid leukemia, so the T cells may come from the graft donor.

This clonotype was counted only a few times. J is TRBJ2-5 and V is TRBV20-1, with a tentative D call TRBD2 (6 bases). V dropped 6 bases and J dropped 4 bases, with 18 bases sitting between them. The CDR3 runs to 14 residues. CDR1 is DFQATT, CDR2 SNEGSKA, per germline (reference sequence). CDR3 coding DNA: TGCAGTGCCAACCTTCGGGAGTGGGGAGAGACCCAGTACTTC. This codes for CSANLREWGETQYF.

In this sample, this clonotype turned up many times. V and J are TRBV20-1 and TRBJ2-3; TRBD2 matches at 10 bases. Trimming removed 3 bases from V and 4 bases from J; junction bases left unmatched: 4. CDR1 DFQATT and CDR2 SNEGSKA come from the germline V gene (reference sequence). There are 14 residues in the CDR3. As DNA, the CDR3 is TGCAGTGCTAGGGCTAGCGGGAGACCAGATACGCAGTATTTT. This gives the protein CSARASGRPDTQYF.

V is TRBV5-4 and J is TRBJ2-7; 8 bases line up with TRBD1. The junction had 5 bases not matched to a gene; V was cut back by 0 bases and J by 0 bases. The CDR3 is 16 amino acids. Per germline, CDR1 SGHNT and CDR2 YYREEE (reference sequence). CDR3 sequence reads: CASSLDRDRFSYEQYV. CDR3 nucleotides: TGTGCCAGCAGCTTGGACCGGGACAGGTTCTCCTACGAGCAGTACGTC.

This clonotype was seen only a few times. This chain uses TRBV9 with TRBJ2-1, with D uncertain. CDR3 length: 16 amino acids. Germline assignment: CDR1 SGDLS and CDR2 YYNGEE. V lost 4 bases to trimming and J lost 0 bases, with 14 bases between them. The CDR3, as DNA: TGTGCCAGCAGCCCCCGGACCGCTAACTCCTACAATGAGCAGTTCTTC. This codes for CASSPRTANSYNEQFF.

In its sample, this clonotype was seen a few times. The V call is TRBV28, the J call TRBJ1-1; D remains unclear. V dropped 5 bases and J dropped 10 bases, with 14 bases sitting between them. CDR3 length: 12 residues. The germline gives CDR1 MDHEN, CDR2 SYDVKM. CDR3 nucleotides: TGTGCCAGCAGTCTCTCGATTGGGCGAGCTTTCTTT. This codes for CASSLSIGRAFF.

The chain's CDR3 is CASSPTSGRWYEQFF. DNA of the CDR3: TGTGCCAGCTCACCGACTAGCGGGAGATGGTATGAGCAGTTCTTC. The rearrangement uses TRBV18 and TRBJ2-1, with 12 bases aligning to TRBD2. Germline CDR1 is KGHSH and CDR2 is LQKENI. V lost 3 bases and J lost 8; bases outside the gene matches: 5. This CDR3 comprises 15 residues.

This clonotype was detected a few times. The chain combines TRBV6-1 with TRBJ2-3; TRBD2 aligns across 7 bases. CDR1 and CDR2 (germline): MNHNS, SASEGT. The CDR3 is made up of 17 amino acids. The J segment lost 0 bases and the V segment lost 5 bases, leaving 11 bases of the junction unmatched. The CDR3, as DNA: TGTGCCAGCAGTCCCCGTCGAGCGGGACTGAGCACAGATACGCAGTATTTT. Translating gives CASSPRRAGLSTDTQYF.

The chain is built from TRBV6-1 and TRBJ2-3; tentatively, D is TRBD2 (6 bases). V gave up 7 bases and J gave up 3 bases, with 11 bases separating them. The CDR3 has 13 amino acids. CDR1 and CDR2 (germline): MNHNS, SASEGT. CDR3 in amino acids: CASITRETDTQYF. CDR3 DNA sequence: TGTGCCAGCATAACCCGGGAGACAGATACGCAGTATTTT.

There are many counts of this clonotype. The chain combines TRBV20-1 with TRBJ2-7; no reliable D call. V was clipped by 3 bases and J by 2 bases, with 8 bases between them. CDR1 is DFQATT and CDR2 is SNEGSKA in the germline V gene (reference sequence). This CDR3 is 12 amino acids long. CDR3 sequence reads: CSASTDPYEQYF. CDR3 nucleotide sequence: TGCAGTGCTAGCACTGACCCCTACGAGCAGTACTTC.

CDR3 in amino acids: CSASHLQGAGEQYF. In DNA form, the CDR3 reads TGCAGTGCTAGCCATCTACAGGGGGCGGGCGAGCAGTACTTC. The V and J genes are TRBV20-1 and TRBJ2-7; 9 bases are a match to TRBD1. CDR1 is DFQATT, CDR2 SNEGSKA, per germline (reference sequence). This CDR3 has 14 amino acids. The junction had 9 bases not matched to a gene; V was cut back by 3 bases and J by 6 bases.

Only a few counts were recorded for this clonotype. A junction boundary mismatches the germline segment, possibly from a read error. The chain recombines TRBV7-7 with TRBJ2-5, with D tentatively TRBD2 (7 bases). The CDR3 consists of 16 residues. From germline, CDR1 is SSHAT and CDR2 FNYEAQ (reference sequence). CDR3 protein: CASSLGAGAGEETQYF. CDR3 coding DNA: TGTGCTAGCAGCTTAGGGGCGGGAGCAGGGGAAGAGACCCAGTACTTC.

The sample holds a few counts of this clonotype. The J gene is TRBJ2-7, the V gene TRBV9, with D perhaps matching TRBD2 (7 bases). CDR1 and CDR2 from the germline V gene are SGDLS and YYNGEE. The V end was cut by 0 bases, the J end by 3 bases, with 13 bases between. The CDR3 length is 15 residues. DNA for the CDR3: TGTGCCAGCAGCGTAGAAGGGGGAGGGTTCTACGAGCAGTACTTC. Its protein is CASSVEGGGFYEQYF.

This clonotype was seen a handful of times. V gene TRBV18 combines with J gene TRBJ2-1; unclear D gene. The CDR3 has 13 residues. The V gene lost 4 bases and the J gene lost 0 bases, with 4 bases spanning the gap. Germline values: CDR1 KGHSH, CDR2 LQKENI. CDR3 DNA sequence: TGTGCCAGCTCACGGTACTCCTACAATGAGCAGTTCTTC. Its translation is CASSRYSYNEQFF.

This clonotype was counted many times. The V call is TRBV29-1, the J call TRBJ2-2; no firm D call. The germline CDR1 and CDR2 sequences are SQVTM and ANQGSEA. The ends were cut back, 3 bases at V and 0 bases at J, with 8 bases in the middle. CDR3 length: 14 amino acids. The CDR3 loop reads CSVERHSNTGELFF. The CDR3 coding sequence is TGCAGCGTTGAGCGTCACTCGAACACCGGGGAGCTGTTTTTT.

The table lists this clonotype with many counts. The V gene is TRBV5-1, the J gene TRBJ2-1, with 15 bases identical to TRBD2. Germline V gene lookup returns CDR1 SGHRS and CDR2 YFSETQ. There are 17 residues in the CDR3. V lost 4 bases to trimming and J lost 7 bases; unmatched junction nucleotides: 9. The CDR3 DNA follows: TGCGCCAGCAGCCCACCGGGACTAGCGGGGGGTTGGAATGAGCAGTTCTTC. Its protein product is CASSPPGLAGGWNEQFF. The entire variable domain, with the rest obtained from reference TRBV5-1 and TRBJ2-1, is as follows: KAGVTQTPRYLIKTRGQQVTLSCSPISGHRSVSWYQQTPGQGLQFLFEYFSETQRNKGNFPGRFSGRQFSNSRSEMNVSTLELGDSALYLCASSPPGLAGGWNEQFFGPGTRLTVL.

This clonotype appeared a few times. This chain uses TRBV9 with TRBJ2-5; 8 bases are a match to TRBD2. The germline V gene has CDR1 SGDLS and CDR2 YYNGEE. The V and J ends lost 0 bases and 5 bases, in that order; junction bases with no gene match: 9. The CDR3 covers 16 residues. The CDR3 loop is CASSVDPGRASETQYF. The CDR3, as DNA: TGTGCCAGCAGCGTAGACCCCGGGAGGGCCTCGGAGACCCAGTACTTC. The entire variable domain, with the rest obtained from reference TRBV9 and TRBJ2-5, is as follows: DSGVTQTPKHLITATGQRVTLRCSPRSGDLSVYWYQQSLDQGLQFLIQYYNGEERAKGNILERFSAQQFPDLHSELNLSSLELGDSALYFCASSVDPGRASETQYFGPGTRLLVL.

This clonotype has ten or more counts. The J gene is TRBJ2-5, the V gene TRBV5-1; TRBD2 might be the D (6 bases). Trimming removed 0 bases at V and 4 bases at J, with 13 bases between. Germline V gene sequence: CDR1 SGHRS, CDR2 YFSETQ. This CDR3 is built from 15 residues. CDR3 region: CASSLALQGGETQYF. CDR3 coding DNA: TGCGCCAGCAGCTTGGCCTTGCAGGGAGGAGAGACCCAGTACTTC.

The chain has TRBV5-1 and TRBJ2-2; D unclear. The germline CDR1 and CDR2 sequences are SGHRS and YFSETQ. The V and J ends lost 3 bases and 4 bases respectively, with 7 bases between them. The CDR3 runs to 13 residues. CDR3 sequence reads: CASSWLVTGELFF. The CDR3 DNA is TGCGCCAGCAGCTGGTTAGTCACCGGGGAGCTGTTTTTT.

This chain links TRBV12-3 or TRBV12-4 with TRBJ2-1; a weak D match, TRBD2 (6 bases). The ends were cut back, 5 bases at V and 4 bases at J, with 18 bases in the middle. The CDR3 consists of 16 residues. CDR3 in DNA: TGTGCCAGCAGTGACGGGAGTGGAGGCATATACAATGAGCAGTTCTTC. Its protein is CASSDGSGGIYNEQFF.

This clonotype appeared many times. The chain is built from TRBV29-1 and TRBJ1-3; no firm D call. Germline V gene data show CDR1 as SQVTM and CDR2 as ANQGSEA. V lost 5 bases and J lost 4, with 9 bases in between. This CDR3 comprises 12 residues. The CDR3 nucleotides are TGCAGCGTTAGGCTGGACGGAAACACCATATATTTT. Residues: CSVRLDGNTIYF.

The rearrangement links TRBV19 to TRBJ2-7; D remains ambiguous. This CDR3 is built from 14 residues. V lost 1 base and J 2 bases, leaving 9 bases between the germline ends. Germline loops: CDR1 LNHDA, CDR2 SQIVND (reference sequence). For the CDR3, the DNA is TGTGCCAGTAGTATAGTCGGAGTAACCTACGAGCAGTACTTC. Residues: CASSIVGVTYEQYF.

The chain carries TRBV28 and TRBJ2-7; D is ambiguous. V was cut by 5 bases and J by 3 bases, with 14 bases left in between. The germline V gene has CDR1 MDHEN and CDR2 SYDVKM. The CDR3 totals 14 residues. The chain's CDR3 is CASSQPSFFYEQYF. The CDR3 DNA reads TGTGCCAGCAGTCAACCCAGTTTTTTCTACGAGCAGTACTTC.

This clonotype occurred a few times. V gene TRBV28 combines with J gene TRBJ2-2; 7 bases line up with TRBD1. Trimming removed 5 bases from V and 3 bases from J; junction bases left unmatched: 9. Germline V gives CDR1 MDHEN, CDR2 SYDVKM. The CDR3 has 16 amino acids. The CDR3 protein is CASSPRDSAHTGELFF. The DNA of the CDR3 is TGTGCCAGCAGTCCCCGGGACAGCGCCCACACCGGGGAGCTGTTTTTT.

In this sample, this clonotype turned up many times. J is TRBJ2-1 and V is TRBV7-2; D is possibly TRBD2 (6 bases). The length of the CDR3 is 14 residues. Trimming took 5 bases from V and 8 from J, leaving 16 bases between them. Germline values: CDR1 SGHTA, CDR2 FQGNSA. The CDR3 protein is CASSPGLPIDEQFF. The CDR3 DNA sequence: TGTGCCAGCAGCCCGGGACTCCCGATCGATGAGCAGTTCTTC.

The sample holds a few counts of this clonotype. This chain links TRBV20-1 with TRBJ2-1, with TRBD2 identical over 7 bases. Germline V gene sequence: CDR1 DFQATT, CDR2 SNEGSKA (reference sequence). V shed 6 bases, J shed 4 bases, and the junction held 9 bases outside the gene matches. The length of the CDR3 is 14 residues. CDR3 bases: TGCAGTGCCCCGGCCAGCGGGAAGTACAATGAGCAGTTCTTC. Amino acid sequence: CSAPASGKYNEQFF.

The J gene is TRBJ1-1, the V gene TRBV5-6; D gene unclear. Trimming shortened V by 0 bases and J by 5 bases, and 11 bases separated the two germline ends. Germline CDR1 and CDR2: SGHDT and YYEEEE. The CDR3 extends over 14 amino acids. The CDR3, as DNA: TGTGCCAGCAGCTTGGTCCACCGAGGAACTGAAGCTTTCTTT. This encodes CASSLVHRGTEAFF.

In its sample, this clonotype was seen many times. The rearrangement links TRBV6-2 or TRBV6-3 to TRBJ2-3; the D is unclear. This CDR3 has 13 amino acids. V lost 0 bases, J lost 5 bases, and 6 bases lay in between. Per the germline V gene, CDR1 is MNHEY and CDR2 is SVGEGT. This CDR3 reads CASSYSRQDTQYF. The CDR3 DNA reads TGTGCCAGCAGTTACTCCAGGCAAGATACGCAGTATTTT.

This clonotype was observed at least ten times. The V and J genes are TRBV20-1 and TRBJ2-2; perhaps TRBD2 as D (6 bases). The germline gives CDR1 DFQATT, CDR2 SNEGSKA (reference sequence). The CDR3 is 14 amino acids. V lost 4 bases, J lost 1 base, and 10 bases lay in between. CDR3 region: CSAKFGRNTGELFF. CDR3 DNA: TGCAGTGCTAAGTTCGGGAGGAACACCGGGGAGCTGTTTTTT.

The J gene is TRBJ2-7, the V gene TRBV7-9; D unresolved. The CDR3 loop spans 12 amino acids. The germline gives CDR1 SEHNR, CDR2 FQNEAQ (reference sequence). Trimming shortened V by 6 bases and J by 12 bases, and 18 bases separated the two germline ends. The CDR3 DNA sequence: TGTGCCAGCAGATCTTTGAACAACCCATGGTACTTC. It yields the protein CASRSLNNPWYF.

The chain employs TRBV28 and TRBJ2-3; the match to TRBD1 covers 7 bases. Germline V gene lookup returns CDR1 MDHEN and CDR2 SYDVKM. Trimming took 6 bases from V and 1 from J; bases not matched to a gene: 7. The CDR3 sequence is 15 residues long. CDR3 sequence (DNA): TGTGCCAGCAGCTCAGGGGGAGAGGGCACAGATACGCAGTATTTT. Protein sequence: CASSSGGEGTDTQYF.

The chain couples TRBV29-1 to TRBJ2-3, with D unresolved. The CDR3 runs 11 residues. The germline CDR1 and CDR2 sequences are SQVTM and ANQGSEA. Trimming removed 8 bases from V and 4 bases from J, with 10 bases in between. The CDR3 region has the DNA TGCAGCACCCTATCACCAGATACGCAGTATTTT. This encodes CSTLSPDTQYF.

This clonotype was detected only a few times. The CDR3 loop reads CASSPTGGQRTRFIYNEQFF. CDR3 bases: TGTGCCAGCAGCCCTACTGGGGGTCAGAGGACTAGGTTCATCTACAATGAGCAGTTCTTC. The J gene is TRBJ2-1, the V gene TRBV7-3; 7 positions match TRBD2. V trimming: 5 bases; J trimming: 3 bases; junction bases outside the gene matches: 22. Germline assignment: CDR1 SGHTA and CDR2 FQGTGA. This CDR3 contains 20 residues. Combining the CDR3 with reference TRBV7-3 and TRBJ2-1 gives the whole variable domain GAGVSQTPSNKVTEKGKYVELRCDPISGHTALYWYRQSLGQGPEFLIYFQGTGAADDSGLPNDRFFAVRPEGSVSTLKIQRTERGDSAVYLCASSPTGGQRTRFIYNEQFFGPGTRLTVL.